Included here is one TCR beta chain sequence, with context. Its antigen remains unknown. Germline V gene sequence: CDR1 SEHNR, CDR2 FQNEAQ (reference sequence). V dropped 5 bases and J dropped 7 bases, with 9 bases sitting between them. The CDR3 loop spans 13 amino acids. This sample stems from a study of neoadjuvant anti-PD-1 for oral cavity cancer. Notes on the study in general: Expansion of preexisting intratumoral clones was suggested to aid response.

Time point noted: after neoadjuvant nivolumab, at surgical resection. The patients had HPV-negative, locally advanced oral cavity squamous cell carcinoma. Most tumor samples had about 4.8 ug input DNA in two replicates. Using immunoSEQ multiplex PCR, the repertoire was profiled, and TCRdb retains in-frame clones only, with some absent. Here the sample spans around 35,000 clones, over 30% being singletons. Sequenced here: tumor tissue, sampled after nivolumab (anti-PD-1) treatment. This receptor was taken from a person aged 40-85 years with oral cavity squamous cell carcinoma. V is TRBV7-9 and J is TRBJ1-6; D gene ambiguous. The CDR3 DNA sequence: TGTGCCAGCAGCACTAGCGGCAATTCACCCCTCCACTTT. Residues: CASSTSGNSPLHF.